This T cell receptor beta chain was identified in a study of OX40 agonist ivuxolimab in advanced cancers. The CDR3 is 18 residues long. V lost 1 base to trimming and J lost 4 bases; unmatched junction nucleotides: 10. From germline, CDR1 is SGHVS and CDR2 FNYEAQ. Study outcomes and limitations: Relative to CD4+ cells, CD8+ T cells on average had more expanded clones.

Comments on this clone: Its target is not known.

Profiled with immunoSEQ multiplex PCR; TCRdb holds only in-frame clones, not every one. The sample lists tens of thousands of clones, roughly 69% occurring once. The chain carries TRBV7-6 and TRBJ2-1; the match to TRBD2 covers 10 bases. The sequence was obtained from an adult with an advanced solid tumor such as melanoma, head and neck, liver or kidney cancer. The material was CD4+ or CD8+ T cells sorted from blood, obtained in a trial of the OX40 agonist ivuxolimab. The CDR3 spells CASSLVGSGGPPYNEQFF. CDR3 nucleotide sequence: TGTGCCAGCAGCTTAGTAGGTAGCGGGGGGCCCCCTTACAATGAGCAGTTCTTC.